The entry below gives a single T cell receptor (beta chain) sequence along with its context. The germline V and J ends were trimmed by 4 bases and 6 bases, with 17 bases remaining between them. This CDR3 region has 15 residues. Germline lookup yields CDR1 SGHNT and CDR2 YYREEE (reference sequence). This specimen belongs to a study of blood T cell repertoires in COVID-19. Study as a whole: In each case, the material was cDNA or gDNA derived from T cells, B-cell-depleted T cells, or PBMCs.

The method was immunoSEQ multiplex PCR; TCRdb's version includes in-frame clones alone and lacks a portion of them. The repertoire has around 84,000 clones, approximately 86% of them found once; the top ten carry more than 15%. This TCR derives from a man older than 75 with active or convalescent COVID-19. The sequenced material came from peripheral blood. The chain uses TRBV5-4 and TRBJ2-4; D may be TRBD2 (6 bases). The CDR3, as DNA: TGTGCCAGCAGCATATTTGGAGGGAACGGAAACATTCAGTACTTC. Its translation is CASSIFGGNGNIQYF. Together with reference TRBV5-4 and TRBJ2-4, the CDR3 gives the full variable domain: ETGVTQSPTHLIKTRGQQVTLRCSSQSGHNTVSWYQQALGQGPQFIFQYYREEENGRGNFPPRFSGLQFPNYSSELNVNALELDDSALYLCASSIFGGNGNIQYFGAGTRLSVL.